The next 23 T cell receptor beta chains were all read from a single sample in a study of T cell repertoires in cytomegalovirus infection. From the reads, TCRdb called clonotypes with MiXCR, one entry per CDR3 protein. This table has around 490,000 distinct CDR3 sequences, about a quarter appearing once. Sequencing was done on a sample of PBMCs. Receptors were obtained from a human donor in good health (CMV status not recorded). Some clones in this sample may be carry-over from other donors' samples.

This clonotype was counted only a few times. This chain uses TRBV28 with TRBJ2-7; TRBD1 matches 8 bases. In germline, CDR1 is MDHEN, CDR2 SYDVKM. The CDR3 length is 15 residues. V lost 1 base, J lost 5 bases, and 7 bases stayed unmatched. CDR3: CASSLFRTGSDEQYF. Written as DNA, the CDR3 is TGTGCCAGCAGTTTATTTAGGACAGGGTCGGACGAGCAGTACTTC.

In this sample, this clonotype turned up a few times. The V call is TRBV20-1, the J call TRBJ1-1; TRBD1 matches at 7 bases. The trim removed 5 bases at V and 9 bases at J, leaving 12 bases unmatched. This CDR3 comprises 13 residues. From germline, CDR1 is DFQATT and CDR2 SNEGSKA (reference sequence). The CDR3 spells CSAPQPGQHKAFF. In DNA form, the CDR3 reads TGCAGTGCTCCCCAGCCGGGACAGCACAAAGCTTTCTTT.

The V gene is TRBV7-9, the J gene TRBJ1-5; D is uncertain. The germline gives CDR1 SEHNR, CDR2 FQNEAQ (reference sequence). Trimming pared 2 bases from V and 7 bases from J, leaving 12 bases between. There are 14 residues in the CDR3. CDR3 in amino acids: CASSLIPSFQPQHF. The CDR3 coding sequence is TGTGCCAGCAGCTTAATCCCCTCGTTCCAGCCCCAGCATTTT.

This clonotype has only a few counts. This chain joins TRBV7-2 and TRBJ2-1; 12 bases align to TRBD2. The V gene's germline CDR1 is SGHTA and CDR2 FQGNSA. This CDR3 is 15 amino acids long. V dropped 1 base and J dropped 12; count of bases not matched to a gene: 7. The CDR3 reads CASSLVGLAGSVQFF. CDR3 sequence (DNA): TGTGCCAGCAGCTTAGTTGGACTAGCGGGATCGGTGCAGTTCTTC.

The table lists this clonotype with many counts. The rearrangement links TRBV12-3 or TRBV12-4 to TRBJ1-2; no firm D call. This CDR3 comprises 13 residues. With 3 bases removed from V and 4 bases from J, the gap between germline ends came to 9 bases. CDR3 sequence: CASSFGQSYGYTF. In DNA form, the CDR3 reads TGTGCCAGCAGTTTCGGTCAGAGCTATGGCTACACCTTC.

This clonotype was counted only a few times. The V and J genes are TRBV4-1 and TRBJ2-7, with a weak D call TRBD1 (5 bases). This CDR3 has 15 amino acids. Germline V gives CDR1 MGHRA, CDR2 YSYEKL. Trimming left V 1 base short and J 2 bases short, with 12 bases between. The CDR3 loop is CASSQGRATTYEQYF. DNA for the CDR3: TGCGCCAGCAGCCAAGGCAGGGCAACGACCTACGAGCAGTACTTC.

This clonotype occurred once. The chain links TRBV7-2 to TRBJ2-3, with 11 nucleotides matching TRBD2. The J segment lost 6 bases and the V segment lost 1 base, leaving 6 bases of the junction unmatched. The CDR3 has 16 amino acids. Germline V lookup: CDR1 SGHTA, CDR2 FQGNSA. This CDR3 reads CASSLGGLAVQDTQYF. The CDR3, as DNA: TGTGCCAGCAGCTTAGGGGGACTAGCGGTTCAGGATACGCAGTATTTT.

In this sample, this clonotype turned up a few times. The gene calls are TRBV5-6 and TRBJ2-2; 7 positions agree with TRBD1. The CDR3 runs 15 residues. In germline, CDR1 is SGHDT, CDR2 YYEEEE. The trim removed 3 bases at V and 2 bases at J, leaving 4 bases unmatched. CDR3 nucleotide sequence: TGTGCCAGCAGCTGGGACAGTTATAACACCGGGGAGCTGTTTTTT. It encodes CASSWDSYNTGELFF. The whole variable domain, remainder taken from reference TRBV5-6 and TRBJ2-2, is DAGVTQSPTHLIKTRGQQVTLRCSPKSGHDTVSWYQQALGQGPQFIFQYYEEEERQRGNFPDRFSGHQFPNYSSELNVNALLLGDSALYLCASSWDSYNTGELFFGEGSRLTVL.

The chain recombines TRBV5-1 with TRBJ1-5; 7 bases are shared with TRBD1. Germline loops: CDR1 SGHRS, CDR2 YFSETQ. Unmatched junction bases numbered 3, after V lost 0 bases and J lost 3 bases. CDR3 length: 15 residues. As DNA, the CDR3 is TGCGCCAGCAGCTTGGGTACAGGGGACAATCAGCCCCAGCATTTT. Its translation: CASSLGTGDNQPQHF.

Only a few counts were recorded for this clonotype. The chain carries TRBV27 and TRBJ2-2, with D hard to call. Germline values: CDR1 MNHEY, CDR2 SMNVEV (reference sequence). The V gene lost 2 bases and the J gene lost 7 bases, with 11 bases spanning the gap. CDR3 size: 14 residues. DNA of the CDR3: TGTGCCAGCAGTTTAGGCTTGCGAAGCGGGGAGCTGTTTTTT. Translation: CASSLGLRSGELFF.

This clonotype was observed a few times. The rearrangement links TRBV6-4 to TRBJ2-3; 7 nucleotides match TRBD1. The CDR3 totals 15 residues. Germline CDR1 MRHNA, CDR2 SNTAGT. The junction had 7 bases not matched to a gene; V was cut back by 0 bases and J by 7 bases. CDR3 sequence (DNA): TGTGCCAGCAGTGACTCGCGAGGGGGCGTGAATACGCAGTATTTT. Translating gives CASSDSRGGVNTQYF.

The sample holds one count of this clonotype. The V and J genes are TRBV20-1 and TRBJ2-1, with D unresolved. This CDR3 is 13 amino acids long. Trimming removed 4 bases from V and 8 bases from J, with 15 bases in between. Germline V gives CDR1 DFQATT, CDR2 SNEGSKA (reference sequence). The CDR3 here is CSATLSPPHEQFF. CDR3 bases: TGCAGTGCTACACTAAGCCCCCCCCATGAGCAGTTCTTC.

The gene calls are TRBV11-3 and TRBJ2-7; D is possibly TRBD2 (6 bases). Trimming took off 5 bases at V and 6 bases at J, with 14 bases between the two ends. The CDR3 has 13 amino acids. Germline values: CDR1 SGHNT, CDR2 YENEEA. The CDR3 protein is CASSHGTGSEQYF. The CDR3 region has the DNA TGTGCCAGCAGCCACGGGACTGGGAGCGAGCAGTACTTC. Complete variable domain (other parts from reference TRBV11-3 and TRBJ2-7): EAGVVQSPRYKIIEKKQPVAFWCNPISGHNTLYWYLQNLGQGPELLIRYENEEAVDDSQLPKDRFSAERLKGVDSTLKIQPAELGDSAVYLCASSHGTGSEQYFGPGTRLTVT.

This chain uses TRBV10-3 with TRBJ2-1; perhaps D is TRBD1 or TRBD2 (5 bases each). Between the trimmed V and J ends, which lost 9 bases and 8 bases, there was a span of 14 bases. CDR3 length: 12 amino acids. CDR1 and CDR2 (germline): ENHRY, SYGVKD. The CDR3 coding sequence is TGTGCCATGGGGACCAGCGTCGATGAGCAGTTCTTC. Amino acids: CAMGTSVDEQFF.

This clonotype occurred many times. The chain uses TRBV7-2 and TRBJ2-3; 9 bases are a match to TRBD2. The germline CDR1 and CDR2 sequences are SGHTA and FQGNSA. Losses at the gene ends were 2 bases for V and 8 bases for J; bases not matched to a gene: 8. There are 15 residues in the CDR3. Written as DNA, the CDR3 is TGTGCCAGCAGCTTAACCGGCGGGAGGGGGGGTACGCAGTATTTT. It codes for CASSLTGGRGGTQYF.

This clonotype was counted only a few times. This chain joins TRBV30 and TRBJ2-3; TRBD2 matches at 13 bases. CDR3 length equals 15 residues. J lost 6 bases, V lost 5 bases, and 8 bases had no gene match. The germline V gene has CDR1 GTSNPN and CDR2 SVGIG (reference sequence). CDR3 DNA: TGTGCCTGGGCAGGGACTAGCGGGAATCTGGATACGCAGTATTTT. Residues: CAWAGTSGNLDTQYF.

This clonotype has a count of ten or more. This chain connects TRBV7-6 to TRBJ2-6, with TRBD2 identical over 8 bases. The junction had 12 bases not matched to a gene; V was cut back by 2 bases and J by 3 bases. Germline V gene lookup returns CDR1 SGHVS and CDR2 FNYEAQ. CDR3 length: 19 residues. In DNA, the CDR3 is TGTGCCAGCAGCTTAAAACGGGGTAGCGGGATAAATGGGGCCAACGTCCTGACTTTC. Translating it yields CASSLKRGSGINGANVLTF.

The chain carries TRBV6-2 or TRBV6-3 and TRBJ2-1; 9 bases line up with TRBD2. CDR3 length equals 16 residues. The germline CDR1 and CDR2 sequences are MNHEY and SVGEGT. Germline trimming cut 7 bases from V and 2 bases from J; bases unmatched to any gene: 9. The CDR3 is CASIHSPSGTYNEQFF. The DNA for the CDR3 is TGTGCCAGCATCCACTCCCCTAGCGGGACCTACAATGAGCAGTTCTTC.

The chain carries TRBV30 and TRBJ1-1; D ambiguous. Germline V gene data show CDR1 as GTSNPN and CDR2 as SVGIG (reference sequence). Trimming removed 0 bases at V and 6 bases at J, with 5 bases between. The CDR3 loop spans 11 amino acids. The CDR3 is CAWSVRAEAFF. CDR3 bases: TGTGCCTGGAGTGTAAGAGCTGAAGCTTTCTTT.

This clonotype has a handful of counts. V and J are TRBV7-2 and TRBJ2-1; D is uncertain. Between the trimmed V and J ends, which lost 2 bases and 10 bases, there was a span of 18 bases. The CDR3 loop spans 15 amino acids. From germline, CDR1 is SGHTA and CDR2 FQGNSA. For the CDR3, the DNA is TGTGCCAGCAGCTTAAGGACCGCAGGAATGATGGAGCAGTTCTTC. It specifies CASSLRTAGMMEQFF.

Comments on this clonotype: At one end, the junction sequence differs from germline, possibly due to a read error. The V gene is TRBV6-2 or TRBV6-3, the J gene TRBJ1-5; 7 bases align to TRBD1. Germline V gives CDR1 MNHEY, CDR2 SVGEGT. The CDR3 spans 14 residues. The CDR3 nucleotides read TGTGCCAGCAGTCACTCACAGGGGACTCAGCCCCAGCATTTT. Translated, it gives CASSHSQGTQPQHF.

This chain uses TRBV27 with TRBJ1-1, with D possibly TRBD1 on 5 matching bases. V was clipped by 3 bases and J by 5 bases, with 13 bases between them. Germline loops: CDR1 MNHEY, CDR2 SMNVEV (reference sequence). This CDR3 has 14 residues. CDR3: CASSLGGFATEAFF. CDR3 sequence (DNA): TGTGCCAGCAGTTTGGGGGGGTTCGCGACTGAAGCTTTCTTT.

Only a few counts were recorded for this clonotype. Written as DNA, the CDR3 is TGTGCCAGCATCGACAGCGGGAGCCCCAAGGATGAGCAGTTCTTC. This encodes CASIDSGSPKDEQFF. The chain links TRBV28 to TRBJ2-1, with 8 positions matching TRBD2. The germline V gene has CDR1 MDHEN and CDR2 SYDVKM. This CDR3 spans 15 amino acids. Trimming at V came to 7 bases and at J to 8 bases, leaving 13 bases not matched to a gene.